This entry describes one T cell receptor (beta chain). Antigen: not known. The data belong to a study of T cell responses to AZD1222 COVID-19 vaccine. Overall study findings and caveats: Clonal diversity was possibly underestimated, and the donors were mostly white British, with more females. Researchers report vaccine-associated CD4 TCRs spanning spike, with dominance at 160-218 and 743-854. None of the repertoires were sampled until the peak T cell response had passed.

TCRdb's copy holds only in-frame clones and misses some; the assay was immunoSEQ multiplex PCR. This table holds about 150,000 clones, about nine tenths found once. V dropped 3 bases and J dropped 6 bases, with 16 bases sitting between them. From germline, CDR1 is PRHDT and CDR2 FYEKMQ (reference sequence). The CDR3 sequence is 15 residues long. V gene TRBV13 combines with J gene TRBJ2-3; D unresolved. Sequences were derived from peripheral blood, sampled on day 0 of AZD1222 vaccination. This clonotype was obtained from an adult in good health. This CDR3 reads CASSFLALRADTQYF. CDR3 DNA: TGTGCCAGCAGCTTTCTGGCCCTCCGGGCCGATACGCAGTATTTT.